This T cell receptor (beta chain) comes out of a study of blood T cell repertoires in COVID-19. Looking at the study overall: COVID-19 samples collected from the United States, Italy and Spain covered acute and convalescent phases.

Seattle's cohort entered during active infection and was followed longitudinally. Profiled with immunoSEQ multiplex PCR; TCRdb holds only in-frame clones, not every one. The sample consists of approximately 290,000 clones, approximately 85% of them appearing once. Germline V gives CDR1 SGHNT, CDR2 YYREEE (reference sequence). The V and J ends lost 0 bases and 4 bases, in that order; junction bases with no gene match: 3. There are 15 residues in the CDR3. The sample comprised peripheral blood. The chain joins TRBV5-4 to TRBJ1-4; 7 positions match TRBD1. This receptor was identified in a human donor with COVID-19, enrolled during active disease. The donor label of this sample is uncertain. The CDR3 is CASSLGQGVNEKLFF. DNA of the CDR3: TGTGCCAGCAGCTTGGGCCAGGGGGTTAATGAAAAACTGTTTTTT.